A selection of T cell receptor beta chains follows, all from one sample in a study of technical replicates of blood from a few donors. This table comes from immunoSEQ multiplex PCR, and its TCRdb copy is limited to in-frame clones, with some not included. The sample consists of some 64,000 clones, about 96% of them appearing once. Input material: T cells isolated from PBMCs. These receptors all come from a human donor in good health. Each CDR3 is given with its conserved first and last residue. A D gene is named only where the DNA matches it firmly. Clone size is shown for a subset of rows, as once, few, many or a class of expanded clone.

D | J | size | V | CDR3 | DNA
TRBD1 | TRBJ1-2 | - | TRBV6-1 | CASSEATGDTYGYTF | TGTGCCAGCAGTGAAGCGACAGGGGATACCTATGGCTACACCTTC
TRBD1 | TRBJ2-5 | - | TRBV12-5 | CASAQGQYQETQYF | TGTGCTAGTGCCCAGGGACAGTACCAAGAGACCCAGTACTTC
- | TRBJ2-1 | - | TRBV5-1 | CASSLFTSNEQFF | TGCGCCAGCAGCTTGTTTACTTCAAATGAGCAGTTCTTC
- | TRBJ1-2 | - | TRBV30 | CAWSVQVDYGYTF | TGTGCCTGGAGTGTACAGGTTGACTATGGCTACACCTTC
- | TRBJ2-7 | once | TRBV6-5 | CASSYTSPRLYEQYF | TGTGCCAGCAGTTACACTTCACCTCGTCTCTACGAGCAGTACTTC
TRBD2 | TRBJ2-2 | - | TRBV6-1 | CASIAGWELFF | TGTGCCAGCATAGCGGGATGGGAGCTGTTTTTT
- | TRBJ2-5 | - | TRBV7-9 | CASSYTAGRETQYF | TGTGCCAGCAGCTACACCGCTGGCCGAGAGACCCAGTACTTC
- | TRBJ2-7 | - | TRBV6-6 | CASSYGGGDRTYEQYF | TGTGCCAGCAGTTACGGAGGGGGGGACAGGACCTACGAGCAGTACTTC
- | TRBJ2-5 | once | TRBV11-2 | CASSLAPGAQETQYF | TGTGCCAGCAGCTTAGCCCCAGGGGCACAAGAGACCCAGTACTTC
- | TRBJ2-5 | - | TRBV19 | CASSRPGAEQETQYF | TGTGCCAGTAGCCGTCCGGGAGCGGAACAAGAGACCCAGTACTTC
- | TRBJ2-7 | once | TRBV10-3 | CAINPTGSYEQYF | TGTGCCATCAATCCGACGGGATCCTACGAGCAGTACTTC
- | TRBJ2-2 | - | TRBV4-2 | CASSQGTGYTGELFF | TGTGCCAGCAGCCAAGGTACAGGGTACACCGGGGAGCTGTTTTTT
- | TRBJ1-3 | - | TRBV11-3 | CASSLVAQSNTIYF | TGTGCCAGCAGCTTAGTTGCACAGTCAAACACCATATATTTT
- | TRBJ2-7 | - | TRBV6-6 | CASSYSSSGSYEQYF | TGTGCCAGCAGTTACTCGAGTTCCGGGAGTTACGAGCAGTACTTC
TRBD1 | TRBJ2-7 | - | TRBV6-6 | CASSKGQGAFEQYF | TGTGCCAGCAGCAAGGGACAGGGGGCGTTTGAGCAGTACTTC
TRBD1 | TRBJ1-4 | - | TRBV4-1 | CASSHWTGDNEKLFF | TGCGCCAGCAGCCATTGGACAGGGGATAATGAAAAACTGTTTTTT
- | TRBJ1-3 | - | TRBV28 | CASRPTVGGSGNTIYF | TGTGCCAGCAGGCCTACCGTGGGGGGCTCTGGAAACACCATATATTTT
- | TRBJ2-1 | - | TRBV4-2 | CASSQAIPRSSYNEQFF | TGTGCCAGCAGCCAGGCCATACCGAGGTCCTCCTACAATGAGCAGTTCTTC
- | TRBJ1-5 | - | TRBV7-2 | CASSESYGSNQPQHF | TGTGCCAGCAGCGAAAGCTACGGTAGCAATCAGCCCCAGCATTTT